The 10 T cell receptor beta chains reported below all come from one sample, sequenced in a study of T cell responses to AZD1222 COVID-19 vaccine. Libraries were prepared by immunoSEQ multiplex PCR; TCRdb keeps only in-frame clonotypes and omits some of them. The top ten clones hold approximately 1.4% of a sample with about 84,000 clones, 87% of them seen once. This sample comprised peripheral blood, obtained on day 0 of AZD1222 vaccination. The receptors were gathered from an adult in good health.

The chain joins TRBV7-2 to TRBJ1-2; perhaps TRBD1 as D (5 bases). Trimming removed 5 bases at V and 9 bases at J, with 25 bases between. CDR1 and CDR2 from the germline V gene are SGHTA and FQGNSA. The length of the CDR3 is 16 residues. CDR3 amino acids: CASSPSQGSGGLRYTF. In DNA form, the CDR3 reads TGTGCCAGCAGCCCGTCTCAGGGCTCCGGGGGTTTGCGCTACACCTTC.

The J gene is TRBJ1-6, the V gene TRBV19; D ambiguous. CDR1 is LNHDA, CDR2 SQIVND, per germline (reference sequence). V shed 5 bases and J shed 0 bases, with 14 bases lying between them. This CDR3 is built from 17 residues. CDR3 sequence (DNA): TGTGCCAGTAGTGCAAAGATACGGAGCTCCTATAATTCACCCCTCCACTTT. It translates to CASSAKIRSSYNSPLHF. The full variable domain, in which reference TRBV19 and TRBJ1-6 provide the parts outside the CDR3, is DGGITQSPKYLFRKEGQNVTLSCEQNLNHDAMYWYRQDPGQGLRLIYYSQIVNDFQKGDIAEGYSVSREKKESFPLTVTSAQKNPTAFYLCASSAKIRSSYNSPLHFGNGTRLTVT.

J is TRBJ2-3 and V is TRBV6-5, with 9 nucleotides matching TRBD1. From germline, CDR1 is MNHEY and CDR2 SVGAGI. This CDR3 region has 15 residues. V dropped 7 bases and J dropped 6; count of bases not matched to a gene: 11. This CDR3 is CASNLDRGLLDTQYF. CDR3 nucleotide sequence: TGTGCCAGCAATTTGGACAGGGGCTTGTTGGATACGCAGTATTTT.

This clone showed up just once. The chain links TRBV18 to TRBJ2-7, with D perhaps matching TRBD2 (5 bases). The germline gives CDR1 KGHSH, CDR2 LQKENI. The V end lost 4 bases, the J end lost 7 bases, and 14 bases lay between the germline ends. The CDR3 extends over 13 amino acids. The CDR3 reads CASSQEVLREQYF. The CDR3 DNA is TGTGCCAGCTCACAGGAGGTTTTGCGAGAGCAGTACTTC. Drawing the rest from reference TRBV18 and TRBJ2-7, the complete variable domain is NAGVMQNPRHLVRRRGQEARLRCSPMKGHSHVYWYRQLPEEGLKFMVYLQKENIIDESGMPKERFSAEFPKEGPSILRIQQVVRGDSAAYFCASSQEVLREQYFGPGTRLTVT.

The J gene is TRBJ2-1, the V gene TRBV6-6; 13 bases map to TRBD2. The CDR3 covers 16 residues. Germline CDR1 and CDR2: MNHNY and SVGAGI (reference sequence). The V segment lost 2 bases and the J segment 6 bases; nucleotides outside the gene matches: 4. The DNA of the CDR3 is TGTGCCAGCAGTTACGGGACTAGCGGGACGACCAATGAGCAGTTCTTC. Translation: CASSYGTSGTTNEQFF.

This chain links TRBV29-1 with TRBJ1-2; D not resolved. Germline values: CDR1 SQVTM, CDR2 ANQGSEA. This CDR3 comprises 10 residues. V was pared by 4 bases and J by 11 bases, with 11 bases between. Here the CDR3 DNA reads TGCAGCGTTGGTCAGCCCTATTACACCTTC. Protein sequence: CSVGQPYYTF.

The CDR3 region is CASSHRQGTSEPQHF. The CDR3 DNA reads as TGTGCCAGCAGCCACCGACAGGGTACAAGTGAGCCCCAGCATTTT. The chain uses TRBV7-2 and TRBJ1-5; 7 nucleotides align to TRBD1. The length of the CDR3 is 15 residues. Trimming removed 5 bases from V and 8 bases from J; junction bases left unmatched: 12. Germline loops: CDR1 SGHTA, CDR2 FQGNSA. The full variable domain, completed using reference TRBV7-2 and TRBJ1-5, is GAGVSQSPSNKVTEKGKDVELRCDPISGHTALYWYRQSLGQGLEFLIYFQGNSAPDKSGLPSDRFSAERTGGSVSTLTIQRTQQEDSAVYLCASSHRQGTSEPQHFGDGTRLSIL.

The chain employs TRBV19 and TRBJ1-1; D not resolved. CDR1 is LNHDA and CDR2 is SQIVND in the germline V gene (reference sequence). Trimming removed 5 bases at V and 6 bases at J, with 13 bases between. The CDR3 is 13 amino acids. CDR3 in DNA: TGTGCCAGTAGTCCCGACCTTTCAGCTGAAGCTTTCTTT. It specifies CASSPDLSAEAFF.

The rearrangement uses TRBV18 and TRBJ1-5; D possibly corresponds to TRBD1 (5 bases). Per germline, CDR1 KGHSH and CDR2 LQKENI. This CDR3 has 15 amino acids. The V end was cut by 3 bases, the J end by 1 base, with 10 bases between. The CDR3 DNA sequence: TGTGCCAGCTCACCCGGGGCGGGGAGCAATCAGCCCCAGCATTTT. Translated, it gives CASSPGAGSNQPQHF. Full variable domain (missing parts from reference TRBV18 and TRBJ1-5): NAGVMQNPRHLVRRRGQEARLRCSPMKGHSHVYWYRQLPEEGLKFMVYLQKENIIDESGMPKERFSAEFPKEGPSILRIQQVVRGDSAAYFCASSPGAGSNQPQHFGDGTRLSIL.

This clone appeared a single time. The chain links TRBV5-1 to TRBJ2-3, with TRBD2 matching over 7 bases. The CDR3 sequence is 15 residues long. J gave up 5 bases and V 0 bases, and 6 bases lay outside the gene matches. Germline CDR1 and CDR2: SGHRS and YFSETQ. The chain's CDR3 is CASSLERDKQDTQYF. The CDR3, as DNA: TGCGCCAGCAGCTTGGAGCGGGATAAGCAAGATACGCAGTATTTT.